A selection of T cell receptor beta chains follows, all from one sample in a study of STAT3 mutations in large granular lymphocyte leukemia. Assay used: immunoSEQ multiplex PCR; TCRdb lists only in-frame clones, some missing. The sample carries roughly 17,000 clones, about nine tenths recorded once. The specimen sequenced was peripheral blood mononuclear cells. The receptor source for this set is a man in his 60s with T-cell large granular lymphocyte leukemia. Some clones in this sample may be carry-over from other donors' samples. The CDR3 runs from the conserved cysteine through the conserved F or W. The order of the fields is CDR3 DNA, CDR3 protein, V gene, J gene, D gene, clone size. The D gene is left open where the match is weak. Expanded clones are given a class, and other clones once, few, many or no size at all.

TGTGCCAGCAGCGGCGGGACTAGCCGGCTGACGGAGCAGTTCTTC	CASSGGTSRLTEQFF	TRBV5-6	TRBJ2-1	TRBD2	.
TGTGCTAGTGGGACAGGGGAGCGATTAAGCGCAGATACGCAGTATTTT	CASGTGERLSADTQYF	TRBV12-5	TRBJ2-3	TRBD1	.
TGTGCCAGCCAGATGGGCGGGACAGGTGTTTACGAGCAGTACTTC	CASQMGGTGVYEQYF	TRBV6-1	TRBJ2-7	TRBD1	.
TGCAGCGCCCGTGTGGCCAGGGGAGGCTACACCTTC	CSARVARGGYTF	TRBV29-1	TRBJ1-2	.	.
TGTGCCAGCAGCTTAGCGGGGGGGGCGAATCAGCCCCAGCATTTT	CASSLAGGANQPQHF	TRBV7-9	TRBJ1-5	.	.
TGTGCCAGCTCCCCCGGACAGGCTAGCTCCTACGAGCAGTACTTC	CASSPGQASSYEQYF	TRBV18	TRBJ2-7	TRBD1	.
TGTGCCAGCAGCCCGACCCCGACTAGCGGGAGTGGAGATACGCAGTATTTT	CASSPTPTSGSGDTQYF	TRBV5-4	TRBJ2-3	TRBD2	few
TGTGCCTGGGGGACAGGCCTAGATCAGCCCCAGCATTTT	CAWGTGLDQPQHF	TRBV30	TRBJ1-5	TRBD1	.
TGTGCCAGCAGTACAGTGTTAAGGGAGGTCTACGAGCAGTACTTC	CASSTVLREVYEQYF	TRBV27	TRBJ2-7	.	.
TGTGCCAGCAGCCTACCGGGACAGGGGATGACTGGGGCCAACGTCCTGACTTTC	CASSLPGQGMTGANVLTF	TRBV5-4	TRBJ2-6	TRBD1	.
TGTGCCAGCTCACCTCACCGAGATGAAAAACTGTTTTTT	CASSPHRDEKLFF	TRBV18	TRBJ1-4	.	once
TGTGCCAGCAGTTTATCCCCAGGGAGGAGGGAGACCCAGTACTTC	CASSLSPGRRETQYF	TRBV27	TRBJ2-5	.	.
TGTGCCACCTCGAACTTAGGGTCAACTAATGAAAAACTGTTTTTT	CATSNLGSTNEKLFF	TRBV7-9	TRBJ1-4	.	.
TGCGCCAGCAGGGCTCGGGGGGCGACCATTTACGAGCAGTACTTC	CASRARGATIYEQYF	TRBV10-2	TRBJ2-7	.	.
TGTGCCAGCTCACCACCGGGGGGCGGCTATGGCTACACCTTC	CASSPPGGGYGYTF	TRBV18	TRBJ1-2	.	.
TGTGCCAGCAGCCAATCCTACGAGCAGTACTTC	CASSQSYEQYF	TRBV14	TRBJ2-7	.	.
TGTGCCAGCAGCGCCCGGGAGGGTAGCGAGCAGTACTTC	CASSAREGSEQYF	TRBV5-4	TRBJ2-7	TRBD2	.
TGCGCCAGCAGCCGAGGGGGGGGCTCCTACGAGCAGTACTTC	CASSRGGGSYEQYF	TRBV4-3	TRBJ2-7	.	.
TGTGCCAGCAGACTAGCGAATGAGCAGTTCTTC	CASRLANEQFF	TRBV27	TRBJ2-1	TRBD2	.
TGTGCCAGCAGTACATTACTAGCGGGTCTTGGAGATACGCAGTATTTT	CASSTLLAGLGDTQYF	TRBV2	TRBJ2-3	TRBD2	.
TGTGCCAGCAGCTTACGTCTAGCGGAGGCAGATACGCAGTATTTT	CASSLRLAEADTQYF	TRBV7-3	TRBJ2-3	TRBD2	.
TGTGCCAGCAGTTCGGGACAGGGCTTCTACGAGCAGTACTTC	CASSSGQGFYEQYF	TRBV28	TRBJ2-7	TRBD1	.
TGTGCCAGCAGCCCCAAGGGTTGGGGGACTGAAGCTTTCTTT	CASSPKGWGTEAFF	TRBV14	TRBJ1-1	.	.
TGTGCCAGCAGTTATCGGGCTGGTTCCATGAACACTGAAGCTTTCTTT	CASSYRAGSMNTEAFF	TRBV6-5	TRBJ1-1	.	.
TGCGCCAGCAGCACCCTGGACAGGGCGGGCGGGGAGCTGTTTTTT	CASSTLDRAGGELFF	TRBV5-1	TRBJ2-2	TRBD1	.
TGTGCCAGCAGTGAAACAGGCATCTATGGCTACACCTTC	CASSETGIYGYTF	TRBV2	TRBJ1-2	.	.
TGTGCCAGTAGTATAGGGGAAGGGGGTGCTTCCTACGAGCAGTACTTC	CASSIGEGGASYEQYF	TRBV19	TRBJ2-7	.	.
TGTGCCAGCAGCTTAGGGGGGACCCCATCTCGGGAGCAGTACTTC	CASSLGGTPSREQYF	TRBV7-9	TRBJ2-7	.	.
TGTGCCAGCAGCTTAGGAAAGCTAGCGGGAGTGGACGAGCAGTACTTC	CASSLGKLAGVDEQYF	TRBV7-8	TRBJ2-7	TRBD2	.
TGTGCCAGCAGCCCAAGGACTAGCGGATTTTACAATGAGCAGTTCTTC	CASSPRTSGFYNEQFF	TRBV7-2	TRBJ2-1	TRBD2	.
TGTGCCAGCAGCTTGAGCGGGGGGAACGACGAGCAGTACTTC	CASSLSGGNDEQYF	TRBV5-4	TRBJ2-7	TRBD2	.
TGTGCCAGCAGCCCGGCCTCGGGAGATACGCAGTATTTT	CASSPASGDTQYF	TRBV7-2	TRBJ2-3	.	.
TGTGCCAGCAGCTGGGGCCACACGGGTTACTCTGGAAACACCATATATTTT	CASSWGHTGYSGNTIYF	TRBV28	TRBJ1-3	.	.
TGTGCCAGCTCACCACAAGGGGCTTTCAAAGAGACCCAGTACTTC	CASSPQGAFKETQYF	TRBV18	TRBJ2-5	.	.
TGCAGCGCTGGGACGCAGCGGGGTGAGCAGTTCTTC	CSAGTQRGEQFF	TRBV29-1	TRBJ2-1	TRBD2	.
TGTGCCAGCAGCACGCCAGGGTCCTTAGCCAAAAACATTCAGTACTTC	CASSTPGSLAKNIQYF	TRBV7-9	TRBJ2-4	.	.
TGTGCCAGCAGCCGGTTAGCTAGCACAGATACGCAGTATTTT	CASSRLASTDTQYF	TRBV7-2	TRBJ2-3	.	.
TGCGCCAGCAGCGCCTTAGCGGGTCAGCTCCAAGAGACCCAGTACTTC	CASSALAGQLQETQYF	TRBV5-1	TRBJ2-5	TRBD2	.
TGTGCCAGCTCACCACTGGCGGGGATGAACACTGAAGCTTTCTTT	CASSPLAGMNTEAFF	TRBV18	TRBJ1-1	.	.
TGTGCCAGCAGCATGCGGCGAAATGAAAAACTGTTTTTT	CASSMRRNEKLFF	TRBV5-8	TRBJ1-4	.	.
TGTGCCAGCAGGCCTTACAGGGTGGTCAATGAGCAGTTCTTC	CASRPYRVVNEQFF	TRBV28	TRBJ2-1	.	.
TGTGCCAGCTCACCAGGGGCGAACCTGGCGCAGTATTTT	CASSPGANLAQYF	TRBV18	TRBJ2-3	.	.